These 11 T cell receptor beta chains came from one sample sequenced in a study of tumor-infiltrating lymphocytes in primary liver carcinoma. With a constant-region primer, TCR beta cDNA was made from around 530 ng of total RNA. Three nested multiplex PCR rounds of slightly modified ARM-PCR generated TCR beta libraries. TRBV1-TRBV30 forward primers paired with a C-beta reverse primer were used in the first two PCR rounds, which ran roughly 10 cycles each. TCRdb reprocessed the multiplex PCR reads with MiXCR, giving one entry per CDR3 protein. The sample yields roughly 86,000 distinct CDR3 sequences, about 70% seen once. Co-extraction yielded RNA and DNA from roughly 20-30 mg of unsorted bulk tissue. Sequencing used tumor-adjacent normal liver tissue. These receptor sequences come from a man between 35 and 55 years old with primary liver carcinoma and hepatitis B virus infection.

A note on this clonotype: Compared with germline, one end of the junction differs, possibly owing to a read error. The chain links TRBV12-3 or TRBV12-4 to TRBJ1-3; TRBD1 might be the D (6 bases). CDR3 length: 15 amino acids. CDR3 sequence: CTSTTTGYSGSTIYF. CDR3 coding DNA: TGTACCAGCACCACTACAGGGTACTCTGGAAGCACCATATATTTT.

Concerning this clonotype itself: Because the CDR3 is missing its conserved closing phenylalanine or tryptophan, this is likely a read error. The chain employs TRBV11-2 and TRBJ1-1; D gene uncertain. Trimming removed 0 bases at V and 4 bases at J, with 12 bases between. This CDR3 contains 15 residues. Germline V CDR1 and CDR2: SGHAT, FQNNGV. The CDR3, as DNA: TGTGCCAGCAGCTTAGATCCCACTCTGAGCACTGAAGCTTTCCTT. Translating it yields CASSLDPTLSTEAFL.

Concerning this clonotype itself: Lacking the conserved final phenylalanine or tryptophan, this CDR3 likely reflects a read error. The chain links TRBV11-2 to TRBJ1-1; D remains ambiguous. Per the germline V gene, CDR1 is SGHAT and CDR2 is FQNNGV. The CDR3 is 12 residues long. CDR3 sequence (DNA): TGTACCAGCAGCTTAAGGTACACTGAAGCTTTCTCT. As protein: CTSSLRYTEAFS.

Comments on this clonotype: The CDR3 carries no conserved terminal phenylalanine or tryptophan, so it likely arises from a read error. V gene TRBV25-1 combines with J gene TRBJ2-3; D not certain. The germline V and J ends were trimmed by 0 bases and 4 bases, with 5 bases remaining between them. CDR3 length equals 13 residues. Germline assignment: CDR1 MGHDK and CDR2 SYGVNS. The CDR3 sequence: CASSEYLADTQYY. The CDR3 DNA reads as TGTGCCAGCAGTGAATATTTGGCAGATACGCAGTATTAT.

On this clonotype itself: A clone one base away is much larger, so this may be a read error. This chain uses TRBV29-1 with TRBJ2-7; TRBD1 is a possible D gene (6 bases). The CDR3 spans 12 residues. Germline-derived CDR1 and CDR2 are SQVTM and ANQGSEA. CDR3 bases: TGCAGCGTTGAAGAGGACAGCAACGAGCGGTACTTC. This translates into CSVEEDSNERYF.

The chain combines TRBV15 with TRBJ2-7; TRBD2 might be the D (7 bases). The CDR3 is made up of 15 amino acids. Germline values: CDR1 LNHNV, CDR2 YYDKDF (reference sequence). V was cut by 5 bases and J by 4 bases, with 18 bases left in between. CDR3 sequence reads: CATSFGVGGGYEQYF. CDR3 nucleotides: TGTGCCACCAGCTTCGGGGTAGGGGGGGGTTACGAGCAGTACTTC.

Concerning this clonotype: Since no conserved phenylalanine or tryptophan closes the CDR3, a read error is the likely cause. The J gene is TRBJ2-7, the V gene TRBV12-3 or TRBV12-4; 10 nucleotides line up with TRBD1. The CDR3 sequence is 15 residues long. The V and J ends lost 1 base and 3 bases, in that order; junction bases with no gene match: 3. This chain's CDR3 is CASSLGQGANYEQYL. For the CDR3, the DNA is TGTGCCAGCAGTTTAGGACAGGGGGCCAACTACGAGCAGTACCTC.

The rearrangement joins TRBV7-9 to TRBJ2-7; no reliable D call. Trimming removed 2 bases from V and 2 bases from J, with 19 bases in between. This CDR3 has 17 residues. The germline V gene has CDR1 SEHNR and CDR2 FQNEAQ (reference sequence). The CDR3 nucleotides are TGTGCCAGCAGCTTAAATTCAAGCCTCATGCACACCTACGAGCAGTACTTC. Translating it yields CASSLNSSLMHTYEQYF.

This clonotype showed up just once. This clone may be a read error of a much larger clone one base away. This chain links TRBV12-3 or TRBV12-4 with TRBJ1-4; the D is unclear. V lost 5 bases to trimming and J lost 7 bases, with 17 bases between them. The CDR3 loop spans 15 amino acids. In nucleotides, the CDR3 is TGTGCCAGCAGTACGCGAGAACTAAAGGGTGAAAAACTGTTTTTT. Translating gives CASSTRELKGEKLFF.

With regard to this clonotype: Since no conserved phenylalanine or tryptophan closes the CDR3, a read error is the likely cause. No DNA is shown, since the ends of the CDR3 on it are uncertain; the CDR3 is the one TCRdb lists. The rearrangement joins TRBV6-1 to TRBJ2-2; the table's TRBD1 call for D was not verified on the DNA. CDR1 is MNHNS, CDR2 SASEGT, per germline. The length of the CDR3 is 13 amino acids, counting both ends. CDR3 sequence reads: CASTPSNTGELFS.

The chain is built from TRBV20-1 and TRBJ2-7, with D perhaps matching TRBD2 (5 bases). V was trimmed by 6 bases and J by 5 bases, leaving 23 bases between them. Germline values: CDR1 DFQATT, CDR2 SNEGSKA (reference sequence). The length of the CDR3 is 15 residues. CDR3 loop: CSARVMRKLVHEQYF. CDR3 bases: TGCAGTGCGAGGGTAATGCGCAAGTTGGTACACGAGCAGTACTTC.